The T cell receptor (beta chain) described here comes from a study of radiotherapy plus CTLA-4 blockade in lung cancer. Study-level information: Among patients, around 18% showed objective responses, and approximately 31% had disease control.

Using immunoSEQ multiplex PCR, the repertoire was profiled, and TCRdb retains in-frame clones only, with some absent. The table records about 81,000 clones, less than 80% of them present only once. Comment on this clone: Its antigen is not identified.

Whole-study findings and limits: Subsequent to radiotherapy plus ipilimumab, tumor-derived TCR clones underwent expansion in blood. The best predictor of response was reported to be early blood T cell clone dynamics, with interferon-beta.

Focal radiation plus CTLA-4 blockade with ipilimumab was given to patients with chemo-refractory metastatic non-small-cell lung cancer. This clonotype originated in a human donor with non-small cell lung cancer that progressed on radiotherapy plus ipilimumab. The specimen was peripheral blood, collected from a patient treated with radiotherapy plus ipilimumab.

CDR3 sequence reads: CSVGRGNPVTYEQYF. DNA of the CDR3: TGCAGCGTTGGGAGGGGAAACCCTGTAACCTACGAGCAGTACTTC. This rearrangement joins TRBV29-1 to TRBJ2-7, with a weak D call TRBD2 (6 bases). Trimming stripped 4 bases from V and 2 bases from J, with 18 bases between. Germline values: CDR1 SQVTM, CDR2 ANQGSEA. The CDR3 loop spans 15 amino acids.